This T cell receptor (beta chain) came from a study of T cell repertoires in cytomegalovirus infection. In the study overall: The study used recently identified HLA-C-restricted and well-studied HLA-B-restricted CMV epitopes. An indication of both CMV infection and matching HLA type came from public TCR beta signatures.

TCRdb analysed the reads with MiXCR anew, one entry per CDR3 protein. The repertoire holds about a million distinct CDR3 sequences, with roughly a third as singletons. The V gene's germline CDR1 is SGHVS and CDR2 FQNEAQ. The CDR3 runs 16 residues. With 2 bases removed from V and 0 bases from J, the gap between germline ends came to 13 bases. Study-wide results and caveats: Within the response measured ex vivo, HLA-C-restricted CMV-specific TCR beta clonotypes were dominant.

This clonotype came up many times. Its target is unknown. The receptor was derived from a human donor in good health (CMV status not recorded). Some clones in this sample may be carry-over from other donors' samples. This specimen consisted of cultured CD8+ T cells from PBMCs, obtained from culture after CMV antigen stimulation. The V call is TRBV7-8, the J call TRBJ2-5; D may correspond to TRBD1 or TRBD2 (6 bases each). The DNA for the CDR3 is TGTGCCAGCAGCTTATTGGAGGGGGGCCACCAAGAGACCCAGTACTTC. This codes for CASSLLEGGHQETQYF.